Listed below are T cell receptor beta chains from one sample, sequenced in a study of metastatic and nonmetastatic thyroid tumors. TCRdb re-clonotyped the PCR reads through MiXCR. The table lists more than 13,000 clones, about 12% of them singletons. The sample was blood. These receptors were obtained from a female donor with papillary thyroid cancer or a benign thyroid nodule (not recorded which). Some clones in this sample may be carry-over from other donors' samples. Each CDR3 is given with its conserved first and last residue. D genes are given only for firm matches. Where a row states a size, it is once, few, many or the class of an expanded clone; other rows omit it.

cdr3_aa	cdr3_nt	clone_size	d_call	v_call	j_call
CATSPSRDNSYEQYF	TGTGCCACCAGCCCGAGCCGGGACAACTCCTACGAGCAGTACTTC	few	-	TRBV15	TRBJ2-7
CATRWRGSSYNEQFF	TGTGCCACAAGGTGGCGGGGTAGCTCCTACAATGAGCAGTTCTTC	many	-	TRBV6-1	TRBJ2-1
CASSFGQGKDTQYF	TGTGCCAGCAGCTTCGGACAGGGTAAAGATACGCAGTATTTT	many	TRBD1	TRBV12-3/TRBV12-4	TRBJ2-3
CAGSNSGGRGYTF	TGTGCCGGTAGCAACTCAGGGGGCCGTGGCTACACCTTC	few	TRBD1	TRBV12-3/TRBV12-4	TRBJ1-2
CASSEAGGGAGRAQYF	TGTGCCAGCAGTGAAGCTGGGGGCGGGGCCGGGCGGGCCCAGTACTTC	many	-	TRBV6-1	TRBJ2-5
CASSFLGEGQYF	TGCGCCAGCAGCTTTTTGGGGGAGGGGCAGTACTTC	once	TRBD2	TRBV5-1	TRBJ2-7
CASRERLEQYF	TGTGCCAGCAGGGAACGTCTCGAGCAGTACTTC	few	-	TRBV6-1	TRBJ2-7
CASSEVWGNSPLHF	TGTGCCAGCAGCGAGGTCTGGGGAAATTCACCCCTCCACTTT	-	-	TRBV6-1	TRBJ1-6
CASRGVQPEAFF	TGTGCCAGCAGAGGGGTACAGCCTGAAGCTTTCTTT	few	-	TRBV28	TRBJ1-1
CASSYGAGANYGYTF	TGTGCCAGCAGTTACGGGGCAGGAGCTAACTATGGCTACACCTTC	medium-sized	-	TRBV6-5	TRBJ1-2
CASSIGQGSYNEQFF	TGTGCCAGTAGTATTGGTCAGGGCTCCTACAATGAGCAGTTCTTC	medium-sized	-	TRBV19	TRBJ2-1
CASSLAGRNEKLFF	TGTGCCAGCAGTTTGGCAGGGAGAAATGAAAAACTGTTTTTT	many	-	TRBV12-3/TRBV12-4	TRBJ1-4
CASSEVETQYF	TGTGCCAGCAGTGAAGTAGAGACCCAGTACTTC	many	-	TRBV2	TRBJ2-5
CASNQLHGNTIYF	TGTGCCAGCAACCAACTTCATGGAAACACCATATATTTT	-	-	TRBV6-1	TRBJ1-3
CASSPPGTGGVDTEAFF	TGTGCCAGCTCACCTCCCGGGACAGGGGGCGTAGACACTGAAGCTTTCTTT	many	TRBD1	TRBV18	TRBJ1-1
CASSVGTGSSGNTIYF	TGTGCCAGCAGTGTAGGGACAGGGAGCTCTGGAAACACCATATATTTT	few	TRBD1	TRBV6-1	TRBJ1-3
CASNPKSSGQYNEQFF	TGCGCCAGCAACCCAAAGTCTAGCGGGCAATACAATGAGCAGTTCTTC	-	TRBD2	TRBV5-1	TRBJ2-1
CASSNTDSLNTEAFF	TGTGCCAGCAGTAACACGGACAGTCTGAACACTGAAGCTTTCTTT	medium-sized	-	TRBV6-1	TRBJ1-1
CASSYSRAGAYEQYF	TGTGCCAGCAGTTACTCGAGAGCGGGAGCCTACGAGCAGTACTTC	-	TRBD2	TRBV6-6	TRBJ2-7
CASSPKDRHTYNEQFF	TGTGCCAGCTCACCAAAAGACAGACATACCTACAATGAGCAGTTCTTC	-	-	TRBV18	TRBJ2-1
CASTNWAFGGADTQYF	TGTGCCAGCACAAACTGGGCGTTCGGGGGGGCAGATACGCAGTATTTT	many	TRBD2	TRBV6-2/TRBV6-3	TRBJ2-3
CSAQGGSYGYTF	TGCAGTGCCCAGGGAGGGAGTTATGGCTACACCTTC	many	-	TRBV20-1	TRBJ1-2
CSSSLWTREDTQYF	TGTTCCAGCAGCCTCTGGACACGAGAAGATACGCAGTATTTT	-	-	TRBV7-9	TRBJ2-3
CASRPSGGASGGELFF	TGTGCCAGCAGACCGAGCGGGGGCGCTTCGGGTGGGGAGCTGTTTTTT	medium-sized	TRBD2	TRBV12-3/TRBV12-4	TRBJ2-2
CASSEAPPGAPLHF	TGTGCCAGCAGTGAAGCACCGCCTGGGGCACCCCTCCACTTT	medium-sized	-	TRBV6-1	TRBJ1-6
CASSVSGSADTQYF	TGTGCCAGCAGTGTAAGTGGTAGCGCAGATACGCAGTATTTT	few	-	TRBV6-4	TRBJ2-3
CSVTRGAPYEQYF	TGCAGCGTTACCAGGGGGGCCCCCTACGAGCAGTACTTC	many	-	TRBV29-1	TRBJ2-7
CASSKTRTVWEQYF	TGTGCCAGCAGTAAAACTCGGACCGTTTGGGAGCAGTACTTC	medium-sized	-	TRBV6-1	TRBJ2-7
CASSLGPITSGNTIYF	TGTGCCAGCAGCCTGGGACCTATAACCTCTGGAAACACCATATATTTT	many	-	TRBV5-4	TRBJ1-3
CASSDSDSPRREQFF	TGTGCCAGCAGTGACTCGGACTCCCCTCGGCGAGAGCAGTTCTTC	many	-	TRBV6-4	TRBJ2-1
CSARDQISGMDETQYF	TGCAGTGCTAGAGATCAGATTAGCGGGATGGATGAGACCCAGTACTTC	-	TRBD2	TRBV20-1	TRBJ2-5
CASSNRAGYEQYF	TGTGCCAGCAGTAACAGGGCCGGCTACGAGCAGTACTTC	-	-	TRBV6-5	TRBJ2-7
CASSGGGQPQHF	TGTGCCAGCAGTGGAGGGGGTCAGCCCCAGCATTTT	few	-	TRBV6-1	TRBJ1-5
CASNQLQVQGPPIQYF	TGCGCCAGCAACCAATTACAGGTACAGGGGCCCCCGATTCAGTACTTC	once	TRBD1	TRBV4-1	TRBJ2-4
CASSPSGASTDTQYF	TGTGCCAGCAGTCCTAGCGGGGCAAGCACAGATACGCAGTATTTT	many	TRBD2	TRBV6-4	TRBJ2-3
CDSRQGAEALF	TGTGACAGCAGGCAGGGGGCTGAAGCTTTATTT	-	TRBD1	TRBV12-3/TRBV12-4	TRBJ1-1
CASILAGTSGDNEQFF	TGCGCCAGCATCTTGGCCGGTACTAGCGGGGACAATGAGCAGTTTTTC	once	TRBD2	TRBV5-1	TRBJ2-1
CASSLGSGNTEAFF	TGCGCCAGCAGCTTGGGCTCCGGGAACACTGAAGCTTTCTTT	many	-	TRBV5-1	TRBJ1-1
CASRYGGGYYNEQFF	TGTGCCAGTAGGTATGGGGGGGGATACTACAATGAGCAGTTCTTC	medium-sized	TRBD2	TRBV19	TRBJ2-1
CASSQERQLGYTF	TGTGCCAGCAGCCAAGAGAGACAGCTTGGATACACCTTC	-	-	TRBV3-1	TRBJ1-2
CASHGGEKLFF	TGTGCCAGCCATGGGGGGGAAAAACTGTTTTTT	-	-	TRBV3-1	TRBJ1-4
CASSGLAGGTDTQYF	TGTGCCAGCAGTGGACTAGCGGGAGGCACAGATACGCAGTATTTT	medium-sized	TRBD2	TRBV6-4	TRBJ2-3
CASSLGRTRRGTEAFF	TGTGCCAGCAGCTTGGGTCGGACAAGACGGGGCACTGAAGCTTTCTTT	many	-	TRBV5-6	TRBJ1-1
CSGGGEVGRHISETQYF	TGCAGCGGAGGGGGGGAAGTCGGGAGACATATTTCAGAGACCCAGTACTTC	many	-	TRBV29-1	TRBJ2-5
CASSRIGWAKDYGYTF	TGCGCCAGCAGCCGTATTGGGTGGGCTAAGGACTATGGCTACACCTTC	-	-	TRBV5-1	TRBJ1-2
CASSIPRGGITDTQYF	TGTGCCAGTAGTATCCCCCGAGGGGGGATCACAGATACGCAGTATTTT	large	-	TRBV19	TRBJ2-3